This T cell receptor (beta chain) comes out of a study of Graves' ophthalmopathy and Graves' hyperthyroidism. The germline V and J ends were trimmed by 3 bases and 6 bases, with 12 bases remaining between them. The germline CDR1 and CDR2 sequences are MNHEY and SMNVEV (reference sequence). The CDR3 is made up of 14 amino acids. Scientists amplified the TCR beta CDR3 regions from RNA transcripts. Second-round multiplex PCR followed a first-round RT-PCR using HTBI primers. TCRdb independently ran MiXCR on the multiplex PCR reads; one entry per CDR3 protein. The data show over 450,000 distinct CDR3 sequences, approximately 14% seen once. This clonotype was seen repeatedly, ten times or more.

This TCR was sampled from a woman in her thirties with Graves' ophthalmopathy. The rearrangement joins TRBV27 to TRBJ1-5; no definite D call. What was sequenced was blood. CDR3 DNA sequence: TGTGCCAGCAGTTTCGGATCTTCCGGTCAGCCCCAGCATTTT. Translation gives CASSFGSSGQPQHF.